Listed below are T cell receptor beta chains from one sample, sequenced in a study of blood T cells in healthy people across ages. TCRdb used MiXCR to reprocess the 5' RACE reads, holding one entry per CDR3 protein. The sample holds more than 750,000 distinct CDR3 sequences, around 29% seen once. The same specimen was also included in a second study, on T cells of mothers and their children.

Sequencing was done on a sample of blood. These receptor sequences come from a woman between 35 and 50 years old in good health. Each CDR3 is given without its conserved first and last residue. D genes are given only for firm matches.

cdr3_length d_call v_call cdr3_aa
10 NA TRBV2 ASTRGVNEQF
12 NA TRBV7-3 ASSLKQGEGEQF
13 NA TRBV10-3 AISESGATSGGYT
14 NA TRBV14 ASSQAQPSSPDTQY
11 NA TRBV6-5 ASGVSWGNTQY
17 NA TRBV28 ASSQLATGRRVGNYGYT
12 TRBD1 TRBV28 ASSPGDRGSEAF
11 NA TRBV3-1 ASSQGVTPEAF
10 NA TRBV7-2 VSSLGRDEAF
12 TRBD1 TRBV2 ASFQGASFYEQY
11 NA TRBV5-1 ASSLMRGSEQY
11 NA TRBV28 ASSLNWVYEQY
12 NA TRBV20-1 SGGTTATNEKLF
13 NA TRBV18 ASSHRTSSPETQY
10 NA TRBV21-1 ASPIWYTEAF
12 NA TRBV6-7 ASRDKYSNQPQH
16 NA TRBV20-1 SLTAVLGLAGGPYEQY
9 NA TRBV7-9 ASRPRNEQF
11 NA TRBV11-2 ASSLEIQETQY
11 NA TRBV9 ASSDGGSSPLH
12 NA TRBV4-1 ASSQDRDQETQY
14 TRBD1 TRBV5-1 ASSLQGEGFTDTQY
13 NA TRBV7-9 ASSSASGQGGGYT
15 NA TRBV7-8 ASRITGRPWNLTEAF
13 NA TRBV12-5 ASGLATGLRTEAF
13 NA TRBV28 ASSLSSRVNQPQH
12 TRBD1 TRBV10-3 AISATGHNTEAF
12 NA TRBV7-6 ASSLADGNYEQY
13 NA TRBV5-5 ASSLDTPLTGELF
13 TRBD1 TRBV20-1 SARDRDRVGNEQF
13 TRBD1 TRBV12-3/TRBV12-4 ASSLGQPGANVLT
15 TRBD2 TRBV11-2 ASSPYLLAGGTDTQY
13 NA TRBV6-2/TRBV6-3 ASSYSGPANYGYT
14 NA TRBV7-9 ASSFWRTSTNEKLF
11 NA TRBV12-3/TRBV12-4 ASSLQPNYGYT